The 22 T cell receptor beta chains in this list originate from one sample, sequenced in a study of CD8+CD57+ T cells in acquired aplastic anemia. Whoever was chosen for sequencing had shown CD8+CD57+ cell expansion by flow cytometry. TCR beta VDJ and CDR3 profiling used genomic DNA as template. TCRdb called the reads again in MiXCR, with one record for every CDR3 protein. This sample has around 430,000 distinct CDR3 sequences; around 30% occur once, and the top ten carry 0.8% to 0.85%. The sample taken for sequencing was sorted CD4+, CD8+, or CD8+CD57+ T cells (not recorded which) from PBMCs. Receptors originate from a human donor with aplastic anemia.

With respect to this clonotype: This CDR3 is missing its conserved last phenylalanine or tryptophan, likely due to a read error. The limits of the CDR3 on the DNA are not certain, so only TCRdb's listed CDR3 is given. The chain uses TRBV7-2 and TRBJ1-4. Germline CDR1 is SGHTA and CDR2 is FQGNSA. From its first to its last residue, the CDR3 has 8 amino acids. The CDR3 is CASSFTPE.

This clonotype occurred many times. V and J are TRBV19 and TRBJ1-1; no definite D call. The V end lost 5 bases, the J end lost 3 bases, and 16 bases lay between the germline ends. CDR3 length: 15 amino acids. The germline CDR1 and CDR2 sequences are LNHDA and SQIVND (reference sequence). This CDR3 reads CASSAAFLRDTEAFF. CDR3 in DNA: TGTGCCAGTAGTGCGGCCTTTTTGAGGGACACTGAAGCTTTCTTT.

This clonotype has more than one count but fewer than ten. A clone one base away is much larger, so this may be a read error. The rearrangement joins TRBV29-1 to TRBJ2-7, with D unclear. This CDR3 is 13 amino acids long. Germline V gives CDR1 SQVTM, CDR2 ANQGSEA. CDR3 residues: CSVESGGPYEQHF. Here the CDR3 DNA reads TGCAGCGTTGAATCAGGTGGACCCTACGAGCAGCACTTC.

A few counts support this clonotype. The chain joins TRBV6-1 to TRBJ1-2; weak D call: TRBD1 (6 bases). This CDR3 has 13 amino acids. Trimming removed 3 bases at V and 3 bases at J, with 8 bases between. Germline V gives CDR1 MNHNS, CDR2 SASEGT. The CDR3 DNA reads as TGTGCCAGCAGTGATCAGGGGTACTATGGCTACACCTTC. This gives the protein CASSDQGYYGYTF.

This rearrangement joins TRBV7-2 to TRBJ2-7, with 11 bases aligning to TRBD1. The CDR3 contains 17 residues. Per the germline V gene, CDR1 is SGHTA and CDR2 is FQGNSA. Trimming removed 5 bases from V and 4 bases from J; junction bases left unmatched: 13. The CDR3 DNA sequence: TGTGCCAGCAGCCCCAGGACAGGGGGCAACTTAGGGTACGAGCAGTACTTC. Translated, it gives CASSPRTGGNLGYEQYF.

In its sample, this clonotype was seen many times. The rearrangement uses TRBV4-2 and TRBJ1-5; 8 bases map to TRBD1. With 0 bases clipped from V and 7 bases from J, the junction kept 2 bases outside the gene matches. Germline loops: CDR1 LGHNA, CDR2 YNFKEQ. This CDR3 comprises 14 residues. This CDR3 reads CASSQDQGAQPQHF. The CDR3 DNA reads as TGTGCCAGCAGCCAAGACCAGGGGGCACAGCCCCAGCATTTT.

This clonotype was seen only a few times. V usage is TRBV20-1 and J usage is TRBJ2-7; 9 nucleotides line up with TRBD2. Trimming removed 0 bases from V and 7 bases from J; junction bases left unmatched: 16. The CDR3 totals 17 residues. Germline V gives CDR1 DFQATT, CDR2 SNEGSKA (reference sequence). The CDR3 DNA reads TGCAGTGCTAGAGATTATTTATCGCGGGAGGGCCCGGGTGAGCAGTACTTC. It codes for CSARDYLSREGPGEQYF.

This clonotype was seen a few times. The chain joins TRBV6-5 to TRBJ1-3; D is perhaps TRBD1 (5 bases). The CDR3 length is 16 residues. Trimming left V 0 bases short and J 2 bases short, with 11 bases between. Germline CDR1 is MNHEY and CDR2 is SVGAGI. CDR3 in DNA: TGTGCCAGCAGTTACTCGGCAGGGCATACTGGAAACACCATATATTTT. It is translated as CASSYSAGHTGNTIYF.

This chain links TRBV4-1 with TRBJ1-2; a weak D match, TRBD1 (5 bases). CDR3 length: 18 amino acids. Germline CDR1 MGHRA, CDR2 YSYEKL. The V gene lost 9 bases and the J gene lost 6 bases, with 32 bases spanning the gap. As DNA, the CDR3 is TGCGCCAGTAGCGAATCGGTACGTCGAGTGGGGACGGCGAATGGCTACACCTTC. It codes for CASSESVRRVGTANGYTF.

A few counts support this clonotype. Possible read error: a much larger clone is one base away. V and J are TRBV11-1 and TRBJ2-6; D may be TRBD1 or TRBD2 (5 bases each). The CDR3 totals 17 residues. Germline V gives CDR1 SGHAT, CDR2 FQDESV (reference sequence). This chain's CDR3 is CASSPVGPTSGANALTF. CDR3 DNA sequence: TGTGCCAGCAGCCCCGTCGGCCCTACGTCCGGGGCCAACGCCCTGACTTTC.

This clonotype was found once. This chain connects TRBV9 to TRBJ1-2; D not certain. CDR3 length: 12 amino acids. Germline V lookup: CDR1 SGDLS, CDR2 YYNGEE. V gave up 0 bases and J gave up 7 bases, with 7 bases separating them. CDR3 region: CASSVAGIGYTF. For the CDR3, the DNA is TGTGCCAGCAGCGTAGCCGGGATTGGCTACACCTTC.

Turning to this clonotype: The conserved phenylalanine or tryptophan is not found at the CDR3 terminus, so this likely reflects a read error. V gene TRBV12-3 or TRBV12-4 combines with J gene TRBJ1-2; a possible D gene is TRBD1 (5 bases). Trimming took off 4 bases at V and 8 bases at J, with 14 bases between the two ends. This CDR3 has 13 amino acids. DNA of the CDR3: TGTGCCAGCAGTTACAGGTCCCCCGGCGGCTACACCCTC. Protein: CASSYRSPGGYTL.

This clonotype was counted between two and nine times. The chain employs TRBV7-2 and TRBJ2-5, with D possibly being TRBD2 (5 bases). CDR1 is SGHTA and CDR2 is FQGNSA in the germline V gene. The CDR3 contains 10 residues. The V end was cut by 5 bases, the J end by 11 bases, with 9 bases between. CDR3 sequence: CASSATGQYF. In DNA, the CDR3 is TGTGCCAGCAGCGCGACGGGACAGTACTTC.

V usage is TRBV20-1 and J usage is TRBJ2-5; no reliable D call. Germline-derived CDR1 and CDR2 are DFQATT and SNEGSKA (reference sequence). The CDR3 length is 15 residues. The germline V and J ends were trimmed by 6 bases and 1 base, with 18 bases remaining between them. The CDR3 loop is CSANPPNGFQETQYF. The CDR3 DNA sequence: TGCAGTGCCAACCCCCCTAACGGTTTCCAAGAGACCCAGTACTTC.

The chain's CDR3 is CASSIQGAGTEAFF. CDR3 nucleotides: TGCGCCAGCAGCATCCAGGGGGCAGGCACTGAAGCTTTCTTT. The rearrangement joins TRBV5-1 to TRBJ1-1, with TRBD1 matching over 8 bases. V dropped 4 bases and J dropped 4; count of bases not matched to a gene: 6. The CDR3 runs 14 residues. Germline assignment: CDR1 SGHRS and CDR2 YFSETQ.

There are many counts of this clonotype. This chain uses TRBV2 with TRBJ2-5, with D unresolved. The germline gives CDR1 SNHLY, CDR2 FYNNEI. V was pared by 4 bases and J by 3 bases, with 9 bases between. The CDR3 totals 13 residues. CDR3 sequence: CASSARPEETQYF. The DNA of the CDR3 is TGTGCCAGCAGTGCAAGGCCGGAAGAGACCCAGTACTTC.

This chain uses TRBV9 with TRBJ2-1, with D perhaps being TRBD1 or TRBD2 (5 bases each). The CDR3 runs 17 residues. Germline values: CDR1 SGDLS, CDR2 YYNGEE. Trimming pared 1 base from V and 4 bases from J, leaving 18 bases between. CDR3 region: CASSVSAGTGIYNEQFF. In DNA, the CDR3 is TGTGCCAGCAGCGTATCGGCCGGGACCGGTATTTACAATGAGCAGTTCTTC.

This clonotype was seen many times. The gene calls are TRBV7-9 and TRBJ1-5; 7 nucleotides align to TRBD1. Germline CDR1 and CDR2: SEHNR and FQNEAQ (reference sequence). The CDR3 spans 16 residues. The V and J ends lost 5 bases and 4 bases, in that order; junction bases with no gene match: 11. The CDR3 reads CASSPGTDRANQPQHF. Here the CDR3 DNA reads TGTGCCAGCAGCCCAGGGACAGACAGGGCGAATCAGCCCCAGCATTTT. The complete variable domain, with remaining parts taken from reference TRBV7-9 and TRBJ1-5, reads DTGVSQNPRHKITKRGQNVTFRCDPISEHNRLYWYRQTLGQGPEFLTYFQNEAQLEKSRLLSDRFSAERPKGSFSTLEIQRTEQGDSAMYLCASSPGTDRANQPQHFGDGTRLSIL.

This clonotype came up a few times. The chain uses TRBV6-1 and TRBJ2-5, with D possibly being TRBD2 (6 bases). Trimming stripped 5 bases from V and 2 bases from J, with 15 bases between. Germline V gene lookup returns CDR1 MNHNS and CDR2 SASEGT. The CDR3 extends over 15 amino acids. CDR3 nucleotide sequence: TGTGCCAGCAGTCCCCCTAGCGTCCGACAAGAGACCCAGTACTTC. Encoded protein: CASSPPSVRQETQYF.

There are many counts of this clonotype. This chain uses TRBV19 with TRBJ1-5, with unresolved D. The CDR3 extends over 15 amino acids. From germline, CDR1 is LNHDA and CDR2 SQIVND (reference sequence). Deletions cut 4 bases from V and 1 base from J, with 11 bases between. The CDR3 DNA is TGTGCCAGTAGTAGGAAGGCGGACAGCAATCAGCCCCAGCATTTT. Amino acids: CASSRKADSNQPQHF. Supplemented by reference TRBV19 and TRBJ1-5, the full variable domain reads DGGITQSPKYLFRKEGQNVTLSCEQNLNHDAMYWYRQDPGQGLRLIYYSQIVNDFQKGDIAEGYSVSREKKESFPLTVTSAQKNPTAFYLCASSRKADSNQPQHFGDGTRLSIL.

In this sample, this clonotype turned up many times. The chain joins TRBV11-1 to TRBJ1-2, with TRBD1 as a possible D gene (6 bases). V lost 2 bases and J lost 2, with 18 bases in between. The CDR3 is 17 residues long. Germline V gives CDR1 SGHAT, CDR2 FQDESV (reference sequence). CDR3 sequence reads: CASSLRSGGGPNYGYTF. CDR3 bases: TGTGCCAGCAGCTTACGATCCGGGGGCGGACCGAACTATGGCTACACCTTC.

This clonotype has only one observation. The rearrangement joins TRBV29-1 to TRBJ2-3, with D possibly being TRBD1 (5 bases). Germline V gene sequence: CDR1 SQVTM, CDR2 ANQGSEA. This CDR3 comprises 17 residues. V dropped 3 bases and J dropped 6 bases, with 25 bases sitting between them. In DNA form, the CDR3 reads TGCAGCGTTGAGTCCCAGGGTACAAGCTTTTCCTTGGATACGCAGTATTTT. It encodes CSVESQGTSFSLDTQYF.